This T cell receptor beta chain was captured in a study of shared clonotypes between healthy human individuals. Study details: There were three CD4 naive, three CD4 memory, two CD8 naive and one CD8 memory plates per donor.

In the case of this clone: Its antigen remains unidentified.

The data were produced by immunoSEQ multiplex PCR, yet TCRdb's version contains in-frame clones alone and is incomplete. The sample lists over 850,000 clones, more than 75% seen once, with 0.61% in the top ten. The V gene end was trimmed by 4 bases and the J gene end by 6 bases; junction bases not matched to a gene: 15. Germline-derived CDR1 and CDR2 are SGHRS and YFSETQ. The CDR3 length is 18 residues. General study results and limits: Generation probability values for non-shared clonotypes were lower than those for clonotypes shared by all four donors.

The sequenced material came from memory CD4+ T cells from PBMCs. Subset described: CD45RA-negative fraction. This sequence joins TRBV5-1 and TRBJ2-3; 12 bases are a match to TRBD2. The TCR sequence derives from a man aged 18-30 years in good health. Some clones in this sample may be carry-over from other donors' samples. This CDR3 reads CASSPPVASGRAGDTQYF. In DNA form, the CDR3 reads TGCGCCAGCAGCCCTCCGGTGGCTAGCGGGAGGGCCGGGGATACGCAGTATTTT.